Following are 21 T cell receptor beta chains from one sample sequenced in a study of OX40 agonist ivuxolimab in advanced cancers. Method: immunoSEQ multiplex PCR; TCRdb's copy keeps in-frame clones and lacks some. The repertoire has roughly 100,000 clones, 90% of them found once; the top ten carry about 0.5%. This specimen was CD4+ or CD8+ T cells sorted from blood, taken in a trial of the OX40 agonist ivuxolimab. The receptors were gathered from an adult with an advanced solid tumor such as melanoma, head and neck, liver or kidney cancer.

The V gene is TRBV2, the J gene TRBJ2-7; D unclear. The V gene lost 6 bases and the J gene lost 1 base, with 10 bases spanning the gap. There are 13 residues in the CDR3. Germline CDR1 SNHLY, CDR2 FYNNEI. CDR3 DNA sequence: TGTGCCAGCAGGCCCGAGTATTCCTACGAGCAGTACTTC. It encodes CASRPEYSYEQYF.

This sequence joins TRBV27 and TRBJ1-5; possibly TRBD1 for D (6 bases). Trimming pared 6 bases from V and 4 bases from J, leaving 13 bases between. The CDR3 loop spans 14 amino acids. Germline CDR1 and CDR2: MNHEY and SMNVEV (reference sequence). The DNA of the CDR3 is TGTGCCAGCAGCCGCAAGACAGGAAATCAGCCCCAGCATTTT. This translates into CASSRKTGNQPQHF.

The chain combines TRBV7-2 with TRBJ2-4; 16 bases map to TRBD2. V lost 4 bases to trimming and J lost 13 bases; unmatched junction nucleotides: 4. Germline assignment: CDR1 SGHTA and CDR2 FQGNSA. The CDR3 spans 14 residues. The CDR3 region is CASSSGLAGGPQYF. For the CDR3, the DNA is TGTGCCAGCAGCTCGGGACTAGCGGGGGGGCCGCAGTACTTC.

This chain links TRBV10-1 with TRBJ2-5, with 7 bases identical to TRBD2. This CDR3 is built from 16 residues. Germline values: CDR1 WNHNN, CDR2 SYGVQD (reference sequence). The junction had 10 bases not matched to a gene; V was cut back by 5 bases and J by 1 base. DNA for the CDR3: TGCGCCAGCAGTTCCGCAGCGGGGACCCGCCAAGAGACCCAGTACTTC. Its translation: CASSSAAGTRQETQYF.

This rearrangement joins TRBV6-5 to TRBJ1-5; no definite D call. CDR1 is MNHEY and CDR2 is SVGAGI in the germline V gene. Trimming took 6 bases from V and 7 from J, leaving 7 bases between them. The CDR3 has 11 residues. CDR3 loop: CASSPGQPQHF. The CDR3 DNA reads TGTGCCAGCAGCCCCGGACAGCCCCAGCATTTT.

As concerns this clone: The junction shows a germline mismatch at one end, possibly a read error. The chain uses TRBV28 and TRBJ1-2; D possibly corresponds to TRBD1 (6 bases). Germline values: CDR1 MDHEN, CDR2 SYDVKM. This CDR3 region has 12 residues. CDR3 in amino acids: CASSLRGDGLSF. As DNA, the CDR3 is TGTGCCAGCAGTTTAAGGGGGGACGGTCTCTCCTTC.

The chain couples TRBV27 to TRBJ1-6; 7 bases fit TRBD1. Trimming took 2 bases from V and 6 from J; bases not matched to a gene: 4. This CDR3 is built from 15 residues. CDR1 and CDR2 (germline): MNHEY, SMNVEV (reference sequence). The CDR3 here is CASSLQGQINSPLHF. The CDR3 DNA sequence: TGTGCCAGCAGTTTACAGGGACAGATTAATTCACCCCTCCACTTT.

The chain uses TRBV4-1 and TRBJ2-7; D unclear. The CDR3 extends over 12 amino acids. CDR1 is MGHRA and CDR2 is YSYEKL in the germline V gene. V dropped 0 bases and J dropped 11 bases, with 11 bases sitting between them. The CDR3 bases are TGCGCCAGCAGCCAAGACCTAGGTCGCAAGTACTTC. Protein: CASSQDLGRKYF.

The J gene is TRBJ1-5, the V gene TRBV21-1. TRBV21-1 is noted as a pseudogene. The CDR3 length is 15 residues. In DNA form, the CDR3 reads TGTGCCAGCAGCCCCCTAGAGGAAGGCAATCAGCCCCAGCATTTT. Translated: CASSPLEEGNQPQHF.

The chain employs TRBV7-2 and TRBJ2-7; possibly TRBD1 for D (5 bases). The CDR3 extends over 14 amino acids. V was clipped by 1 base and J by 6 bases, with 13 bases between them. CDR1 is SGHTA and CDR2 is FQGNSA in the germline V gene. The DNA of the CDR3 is TGTGCCAGCAGCTTAGATCAGGGCTCGCCCGAGCAGTACTTC. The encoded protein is CASSLDQGSPEQYF.

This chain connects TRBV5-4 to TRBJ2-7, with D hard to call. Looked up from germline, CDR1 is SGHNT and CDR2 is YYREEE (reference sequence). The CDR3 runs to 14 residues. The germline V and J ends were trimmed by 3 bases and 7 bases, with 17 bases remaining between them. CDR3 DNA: TGTGCCAGCAGCTCAAGACACGAAAACGGGGAGCAGTACTTC. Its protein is CASSSRHENGEQYF.

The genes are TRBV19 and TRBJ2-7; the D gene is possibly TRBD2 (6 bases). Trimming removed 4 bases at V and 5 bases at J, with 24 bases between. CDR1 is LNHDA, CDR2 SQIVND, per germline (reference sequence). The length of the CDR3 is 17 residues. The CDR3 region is CASSTGATAGFIDEQYF. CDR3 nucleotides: TGTGCCAGTAGTACTGGAGCGACAGCGGGCTTTATCGACGAGCAGTACTTC.

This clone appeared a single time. The CDR3 bases are TGTGCCAGCAGCTTAGACTCGGGACGGAGCGGTGAGACCCAGTACTTC. It yields the protein CASSLDSGRSGETQYF. The chain employs TRBV7-2 and TRBJ2-5, with D perhaps being TRBD1 or TRBD2 (5 bases each). The V gene's germline CDR1 is SGHTA and CDR2 FQGNSA. The CDR3 is made up of 16 amino acids. V dropped 1 base and J dropped 5 bases, with 17 bases sitting between them.

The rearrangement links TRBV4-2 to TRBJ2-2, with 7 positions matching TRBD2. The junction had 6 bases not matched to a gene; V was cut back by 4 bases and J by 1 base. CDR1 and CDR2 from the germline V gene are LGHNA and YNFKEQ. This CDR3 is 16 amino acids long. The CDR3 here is CASSPGAGRNTGELFF. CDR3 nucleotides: TGTGCCAGCAGCCCGGGAGCGGGGCGGAACACCGGGGAGCTGTTTTTT.

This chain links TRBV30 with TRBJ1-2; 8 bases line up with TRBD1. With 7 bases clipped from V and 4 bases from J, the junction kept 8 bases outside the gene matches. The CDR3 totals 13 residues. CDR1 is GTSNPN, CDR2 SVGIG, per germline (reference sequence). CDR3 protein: CAYSTGETYGYTF. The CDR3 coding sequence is TGTGCCTACTCGACAGGGGAGACCTATGGCTACACCTTC.

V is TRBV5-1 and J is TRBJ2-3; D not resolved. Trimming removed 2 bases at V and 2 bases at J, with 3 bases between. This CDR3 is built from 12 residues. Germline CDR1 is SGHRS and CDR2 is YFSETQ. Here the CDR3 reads CASSFSTDTQYF. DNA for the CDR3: TGCGCCAGCAGCTTCTCCACAGATACGCAGTATTTT.

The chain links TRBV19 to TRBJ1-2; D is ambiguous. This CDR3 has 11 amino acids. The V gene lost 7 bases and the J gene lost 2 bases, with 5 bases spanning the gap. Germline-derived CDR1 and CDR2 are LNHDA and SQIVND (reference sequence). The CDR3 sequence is CASTDNYGYTF. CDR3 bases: TGTGCCAGTACCGACAACTATGGCTACACCTTC.

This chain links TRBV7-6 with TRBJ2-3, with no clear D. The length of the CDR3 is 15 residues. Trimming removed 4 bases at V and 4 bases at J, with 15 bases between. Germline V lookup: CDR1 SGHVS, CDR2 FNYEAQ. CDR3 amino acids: CASSSLVTGPDTQYF. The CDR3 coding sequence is TGTGCCAGCAGCTCCCTCGTAACCGGGCCAGATACGCAGTATTTT. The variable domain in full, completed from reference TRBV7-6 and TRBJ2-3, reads GAGVSQSPRYKVTKRGQDVALRCDPISGHVSLYWYRQALGQGPEFLTYFNYEAQQDKSGLPNDRFSAERPEGSISTLTIQRTEQRDSAMYRCASSSLVTGPDTQYFGPGTRLTVL.

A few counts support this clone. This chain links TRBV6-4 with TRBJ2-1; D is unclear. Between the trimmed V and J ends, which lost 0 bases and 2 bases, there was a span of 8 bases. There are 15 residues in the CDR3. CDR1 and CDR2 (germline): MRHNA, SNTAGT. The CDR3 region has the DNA TGTGCCAGCAGTGACTCATCAGGAGCCTACAATGAGCAGTTCTTC. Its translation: CASSDSSGAYNEQFF.

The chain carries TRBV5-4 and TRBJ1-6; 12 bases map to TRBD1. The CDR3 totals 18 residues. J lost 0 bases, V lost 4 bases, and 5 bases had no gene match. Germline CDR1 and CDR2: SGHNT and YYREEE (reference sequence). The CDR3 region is CASSTGTGGSSYNSPLHF. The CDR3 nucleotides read TGTGCCAGCAGCACGGGGACAGGGGGCAGCTCCTATAATTCACCCCTCCACTTT.

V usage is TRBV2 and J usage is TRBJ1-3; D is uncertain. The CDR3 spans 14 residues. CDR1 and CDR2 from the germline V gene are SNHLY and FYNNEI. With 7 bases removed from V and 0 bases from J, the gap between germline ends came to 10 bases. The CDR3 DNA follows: TGTGCCAGCATGACGCAAAGCTCTGGAAACACCATATATTTT. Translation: CASMTQSSGNTIYF.